This T cell receptor delta chain was profiled in a study of gamma-delta chains in newborns, infants, children. Germline V gene lookup returns CDR1 GEAIGNYY and CDR2 EKD. The CDR3 is 18 amino acids. V shed 7 bases, J shed 0 bases, and the junction held 11 bases outside the gene matches. Details on this clone: The identical CDR3 is also encoded by other nucleotide sequences in the sample.

TCRdb re-called the reads via CATT. The sample lists 14,000 to 15,000 delta-chain clones, roughly 7.3% seen once, with about a fifth in the top ten. The sequence came from a child who was a newborn, infant or young child, either healthy, febrile or measles-vaccinated (not recorded which). Sequencing input: blood. This chain uses TRDV2 with TRDJ3; the match to TRDD3 covers 7 bases. The CDR3 DNA follows: TGTGCCTGCGACCCTTGGGGGACCAGCTCCTGGGACACCCGACAGATGTTTTTC. This encodes CACDPWGTSSWDTRQMFF.